This T cell receptor beta chain is drawn from a study of blood T cell repertoires in COVID-19. In the original processing: Estimates of nucleated cell counts were drawn from the amplification of reference gene primers. TCRdb's table, derived via immunoSEQ multiplex PCR, lists solely in-frame clones and lacks some. The V and J calls and clone size were taken over from that table, and D and trimming were inferred from the DNA. The table lists 200,000 to 250,000 clones, 65% to 90% of them singletons, with approximately 1.6% in the top ten. Donors were grouped by their self-reported clinical history. Cohort 3 recovery required two negative PCRs, clearance, or symptom resolution. The CDR3 extends over 15 amino acids. Germline V gene data show CDR1 as SGHTA and CDR2 as FQGNSA. V shed 1 base, J shed 5 bases, and the junction held 7 bases outside the gene matches.

Sequencing was done on a sample of PBMCs or T cells enriched from blood (not recorded which). The clonotype originates from a middle-aged man who had recovered from COVID-19. V gene TRBV7-2 combines with J gene TRBJ1-2, with 7 bases that match TRBD1. CDR3 in amino acids: CASSLVDQGGYGYTF. CDR3 DNA: TGTGCCAGCAGCTTAGTGGACCAGGGGGGATATGGCTACACCTTC. Supplemented by reference TRBV7-2 and TRBJ1-2, the full variable domain reads GAGVSQSPSNKVTEKGKDVELRCDPISGHTALYWYRQSLGQGLEFLIYFQGNSAPDKSGLPSDRFSAERTGGSVSTLTIQRTQQEDSAVYLCASSLVDQGGYGYTFGSGTRLTVV.